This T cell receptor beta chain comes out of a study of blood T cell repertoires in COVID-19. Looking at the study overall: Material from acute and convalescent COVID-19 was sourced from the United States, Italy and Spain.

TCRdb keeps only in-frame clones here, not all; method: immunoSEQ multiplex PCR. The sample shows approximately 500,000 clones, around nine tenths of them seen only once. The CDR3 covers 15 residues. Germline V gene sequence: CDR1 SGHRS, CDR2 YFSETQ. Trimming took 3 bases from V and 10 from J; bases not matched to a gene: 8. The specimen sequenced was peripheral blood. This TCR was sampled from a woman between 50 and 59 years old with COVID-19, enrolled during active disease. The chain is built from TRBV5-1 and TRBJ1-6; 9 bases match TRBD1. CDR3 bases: TGCGCCAGCAGCTCACGGACAGGGGTAGAATCACCCCTCCACTTT. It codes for CASSSRTGVESPLHF.